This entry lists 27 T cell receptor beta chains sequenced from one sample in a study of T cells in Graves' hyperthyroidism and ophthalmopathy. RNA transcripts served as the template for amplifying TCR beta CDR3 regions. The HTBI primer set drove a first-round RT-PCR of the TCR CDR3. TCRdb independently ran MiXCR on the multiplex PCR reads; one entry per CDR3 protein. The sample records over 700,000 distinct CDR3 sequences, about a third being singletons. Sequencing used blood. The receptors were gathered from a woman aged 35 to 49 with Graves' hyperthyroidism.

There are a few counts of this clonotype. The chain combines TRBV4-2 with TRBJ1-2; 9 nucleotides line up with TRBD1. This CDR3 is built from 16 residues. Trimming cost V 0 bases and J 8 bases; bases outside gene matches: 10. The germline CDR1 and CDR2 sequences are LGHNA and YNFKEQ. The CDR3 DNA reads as TGTGCCAGCAGCCAAGAATTATTCCGGGACAGGGAAGGCTACACCTTC. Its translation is CASSQELFRDREGYTF.

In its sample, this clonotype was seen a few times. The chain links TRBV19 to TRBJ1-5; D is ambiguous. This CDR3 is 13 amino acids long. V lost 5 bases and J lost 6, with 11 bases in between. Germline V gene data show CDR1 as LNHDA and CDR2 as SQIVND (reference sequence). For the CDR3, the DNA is TGTGCCAGTAGTCTCTCCTGGGGTCAGCCCCAGCATTTT. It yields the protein CASSLSWGQPQHF.

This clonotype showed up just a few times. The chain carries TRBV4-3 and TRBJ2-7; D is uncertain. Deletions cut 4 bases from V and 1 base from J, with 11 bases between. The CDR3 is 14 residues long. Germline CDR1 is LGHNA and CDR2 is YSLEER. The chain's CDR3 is CASSPSTVSYEQYF. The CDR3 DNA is TGCGCCAGCAGCCCCTCTACGGTTTCCTACGAGCAGTACTTC.

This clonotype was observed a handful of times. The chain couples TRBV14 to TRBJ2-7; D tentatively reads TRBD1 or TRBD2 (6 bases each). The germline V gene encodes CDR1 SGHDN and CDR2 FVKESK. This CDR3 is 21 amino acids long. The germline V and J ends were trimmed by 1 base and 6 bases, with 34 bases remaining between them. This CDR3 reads CASSQGIRGYGQTRMAREQYF. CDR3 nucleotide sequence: TGTGCCAGCAGCCAAGGCATCCGGGGATACGGACAGACTAGGATGGCACGCGAGCAGTACTTC.

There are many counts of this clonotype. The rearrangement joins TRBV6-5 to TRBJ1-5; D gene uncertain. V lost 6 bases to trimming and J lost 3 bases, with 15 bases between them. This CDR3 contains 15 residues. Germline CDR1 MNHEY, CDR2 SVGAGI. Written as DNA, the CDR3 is TGTGCCAGCAGGAGGAGGTATGGGAACAATCAGCCCCAGCATTTT. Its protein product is CASRRRYGNNQPQHF.

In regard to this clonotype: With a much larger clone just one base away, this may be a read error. The CDR3 spells CASSLGSGAVKTQYF. The CDR3 DNA is TGTGCCAGCAGCCTCGGGTCGGGCGCGGTGAAGACCCAGTACTTC. The chain recombines TRBV7-9 with TRBJ2-5, with D unclear. This CDR3 has 15 residues. CDR1 is SEHNR, CDR2 FQNEAQ, per germline (reference sequence). The V and J ends lost 5 bases and 6 bases respectively, with 19 bases between them.

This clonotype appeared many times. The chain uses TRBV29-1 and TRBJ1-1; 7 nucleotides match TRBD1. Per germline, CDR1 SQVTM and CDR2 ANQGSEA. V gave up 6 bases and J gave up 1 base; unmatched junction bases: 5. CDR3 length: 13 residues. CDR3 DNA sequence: TGCAGCGTCGACAGGGAGAGGAACACTGAAGCTTTCTTT. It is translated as CSVDRERNTEAFF.

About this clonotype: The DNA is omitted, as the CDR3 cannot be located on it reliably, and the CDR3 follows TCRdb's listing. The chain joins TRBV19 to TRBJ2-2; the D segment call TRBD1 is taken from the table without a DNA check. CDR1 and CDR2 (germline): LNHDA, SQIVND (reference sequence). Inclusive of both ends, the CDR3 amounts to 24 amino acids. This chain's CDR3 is CASSPGDSESYEQYFGPAPGSCFF.

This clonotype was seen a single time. In DNA form, the CDR3 reads TGTGCCAGCATGCGGGGGGCCTTTGGAGATACGCAGTATTTT. Residues: CASMRGAFGDTQYF. V and J are TRBV13 and TRBJ2-3; TRBD2 agrees at 8 bases. Germline V lookup: CDR1 PRHDT, CDR2 FYEKMQ (reference sequence). This CDR3 has 14 residues. Trimming at V came to 7 bases and at J to 5 bases, leaving 8 bases not matched to a gene.

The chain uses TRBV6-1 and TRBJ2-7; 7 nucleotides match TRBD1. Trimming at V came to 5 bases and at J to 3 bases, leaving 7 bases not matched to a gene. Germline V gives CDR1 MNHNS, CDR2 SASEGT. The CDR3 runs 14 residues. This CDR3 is CASSWDRRYYEQYF. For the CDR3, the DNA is TGTGCCAGCAGTTGGGACAGACGTTACTACGAGCAGTACTTC.

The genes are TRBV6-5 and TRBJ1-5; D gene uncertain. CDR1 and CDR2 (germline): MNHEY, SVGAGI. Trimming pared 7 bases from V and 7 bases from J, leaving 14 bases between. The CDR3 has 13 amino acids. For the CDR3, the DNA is TGTGCCAGCAAAGATGGGCTTGGGCAGCCCCAGCATTTT. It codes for CASKDGLGQPQHF.

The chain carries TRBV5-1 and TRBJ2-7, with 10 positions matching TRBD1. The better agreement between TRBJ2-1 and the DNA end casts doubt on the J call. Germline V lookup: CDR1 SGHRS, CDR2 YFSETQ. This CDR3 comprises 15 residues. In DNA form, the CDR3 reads TGCGCCAGCAGCCTACTAGGGACAGGGGTGAATGAGCAGTTCTTC. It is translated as CASSLLGTGVNEQFF.

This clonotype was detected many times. The CDR3 region has the DNA TGCGCCAGCAGCTTGGAATTCGCTGGCTACACCTTC. Translated: CASSLEFAGYTF. The genes are TRBV5-1 and TRBJ1-2, with D unclear. This CDR3 comprises 12 residues. V was cut by 0 bases and J by 7 bases, with 7 bases left in between. Germline V gene lookup returns CDR1 SGHRS and CDR2 YFSETQ.

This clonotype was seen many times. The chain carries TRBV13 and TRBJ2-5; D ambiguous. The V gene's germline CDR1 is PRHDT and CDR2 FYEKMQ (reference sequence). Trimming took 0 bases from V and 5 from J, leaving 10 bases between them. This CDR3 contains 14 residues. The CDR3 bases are TGTGCCAGCAGCTTAGGAATCCAGACGGAGACCCAGTACTTC. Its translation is CASSLGIQTETQYF. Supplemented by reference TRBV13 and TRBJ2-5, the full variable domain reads AAGVIQSPRHLIKEKRETATLKCYPIPRHDTVYWYQQGPGQDPQFLISFYEKMQSDKGSIPDRFSAQQFSDYHSELNMSSLELGDSALYFCASSLGIQTETQYFGPGTRLLVL.

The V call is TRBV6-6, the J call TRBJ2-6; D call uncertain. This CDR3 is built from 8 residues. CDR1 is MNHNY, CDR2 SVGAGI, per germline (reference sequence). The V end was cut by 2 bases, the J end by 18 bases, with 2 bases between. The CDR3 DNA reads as TGTGCCAGCAGTTACCAGACTTTC. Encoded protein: CASSYQTF.

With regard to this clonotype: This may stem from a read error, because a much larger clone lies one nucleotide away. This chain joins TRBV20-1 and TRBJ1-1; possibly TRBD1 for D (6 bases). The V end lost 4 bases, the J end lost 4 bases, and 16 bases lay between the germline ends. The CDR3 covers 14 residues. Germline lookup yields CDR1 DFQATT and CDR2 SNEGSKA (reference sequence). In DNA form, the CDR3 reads TGCAGTGCTATACAGGGTAACTCAGGCACTGAAGCTTTCTTT. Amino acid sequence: CSAIQGNSGTEAFF.

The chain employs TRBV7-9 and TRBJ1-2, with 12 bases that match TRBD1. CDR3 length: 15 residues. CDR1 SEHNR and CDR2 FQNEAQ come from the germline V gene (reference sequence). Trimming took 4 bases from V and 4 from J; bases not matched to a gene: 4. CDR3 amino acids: CASSSPGQGAYGYTF. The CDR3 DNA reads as TGTGCCAGCAGCTCCCCGGGACAGGGGGCCTATGGCTACACCTTC. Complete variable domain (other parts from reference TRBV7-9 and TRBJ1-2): DTGVSQNPRHKITKRGQNVTFRCDPISEHNRLYWYRQTLGQGPEFLTYFQNEAQLEKSRLLSDRFSAERPKGSFSTLEIQRTEQGDSAMYLCASSSPGQGAYGYTFGSGTRLTVV.

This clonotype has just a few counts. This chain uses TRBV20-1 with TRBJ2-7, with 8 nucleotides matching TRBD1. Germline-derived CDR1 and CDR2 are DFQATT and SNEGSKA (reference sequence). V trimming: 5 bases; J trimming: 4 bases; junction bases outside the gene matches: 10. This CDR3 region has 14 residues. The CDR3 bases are TGCAGTGCTTTCGGACAGGGAGGTACTTACGAGCAGTACTTC. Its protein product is CSAFGQGGTYEQYF.

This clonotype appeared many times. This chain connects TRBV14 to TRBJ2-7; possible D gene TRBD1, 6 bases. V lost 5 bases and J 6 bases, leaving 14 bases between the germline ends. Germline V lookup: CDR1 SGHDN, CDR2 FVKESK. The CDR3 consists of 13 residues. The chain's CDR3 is CASSIQGIGEQYF. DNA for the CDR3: TGTGCCAGCAGCATACAGGGTATTGGCGAGCAGTACTTC.

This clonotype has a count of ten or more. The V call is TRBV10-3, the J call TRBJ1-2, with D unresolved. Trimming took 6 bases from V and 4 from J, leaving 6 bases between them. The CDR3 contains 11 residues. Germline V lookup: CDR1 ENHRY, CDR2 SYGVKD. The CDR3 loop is CAIRDTYGYTF. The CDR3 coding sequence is TGTGCCATCAGGGATACCTATGGCTACACCTTC.

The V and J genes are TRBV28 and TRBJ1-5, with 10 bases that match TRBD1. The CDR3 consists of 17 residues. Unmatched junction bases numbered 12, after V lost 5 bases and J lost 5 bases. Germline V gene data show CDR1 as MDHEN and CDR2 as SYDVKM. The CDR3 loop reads CASSPPGTGDGHQPQHF. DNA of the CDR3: TGTGCCAGCAGTCCCCCGGGGACAGGGGATGGTCATCAGCCCCAGCATTTT.

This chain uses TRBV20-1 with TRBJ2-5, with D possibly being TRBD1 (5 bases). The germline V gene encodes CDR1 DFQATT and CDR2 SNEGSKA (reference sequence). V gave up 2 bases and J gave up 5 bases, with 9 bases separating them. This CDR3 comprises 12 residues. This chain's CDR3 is CSARFRAETQYF. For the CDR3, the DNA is TGCAGTGCTAGATTCAGGGCCGAGACCCAGTACTTC.

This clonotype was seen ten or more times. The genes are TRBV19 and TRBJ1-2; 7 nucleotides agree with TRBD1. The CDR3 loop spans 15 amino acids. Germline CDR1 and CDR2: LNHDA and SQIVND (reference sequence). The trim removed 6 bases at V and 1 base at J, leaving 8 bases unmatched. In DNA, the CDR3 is TGTGCCAGTAGAGTTCGGCAGGGGGGTAACTATGGCTACACCTTC. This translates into CASRVRQGGNYGYTF. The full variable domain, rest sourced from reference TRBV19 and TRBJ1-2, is DGGITQSPKYLFRKEGQNVTLSCEQNLNHDAMYWYRQDPGQGLRLIYYSQIVNDFQKGDIAEGYSVSREKKESFPLTVTSAQKNPTAFYLCASRVRQGGNYGYTFGSGTRLTVV.

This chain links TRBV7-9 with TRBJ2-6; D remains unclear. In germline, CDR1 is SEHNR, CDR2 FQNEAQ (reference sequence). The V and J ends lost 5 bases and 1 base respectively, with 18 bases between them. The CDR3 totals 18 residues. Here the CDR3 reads CASSPSTGPYSGANVLTF. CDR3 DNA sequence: TGTGCCAGCAGCCCGTCGACGGGTCCTTATTCTGGGGCCAACGTCCTGACTTTC.

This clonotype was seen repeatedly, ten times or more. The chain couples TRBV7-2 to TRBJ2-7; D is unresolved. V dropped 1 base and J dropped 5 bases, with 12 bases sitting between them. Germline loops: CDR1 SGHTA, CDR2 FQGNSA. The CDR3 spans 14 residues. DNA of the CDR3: TGTGCCAGCAGCTTAGTTACGCTCCCTGACGAGCAGTACTTC. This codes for CASSLVTLPDEQYF.

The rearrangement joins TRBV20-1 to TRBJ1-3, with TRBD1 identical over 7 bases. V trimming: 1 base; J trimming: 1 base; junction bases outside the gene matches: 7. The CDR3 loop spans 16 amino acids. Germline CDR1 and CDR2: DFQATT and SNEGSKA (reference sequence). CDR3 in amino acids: CSARVRRGQSGNTIYF. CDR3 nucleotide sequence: TGCAGTGCTAGAGTGCGAAGGGGGCAATCTGGAAACACCATATATTTT.

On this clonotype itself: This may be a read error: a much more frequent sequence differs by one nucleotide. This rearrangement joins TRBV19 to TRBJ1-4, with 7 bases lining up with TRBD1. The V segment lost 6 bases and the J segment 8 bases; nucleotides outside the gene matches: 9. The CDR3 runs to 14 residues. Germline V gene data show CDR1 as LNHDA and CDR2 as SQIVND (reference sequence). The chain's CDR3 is CASSGGGAWEKLFF. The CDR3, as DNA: TGTGCCAGTAGCGGAGGGGGCGCGTGGGAAAAACTGTTTTTT.